These 4 T cell receptor beta chains were all obtained from the same sample, sequenced in a study of vaccination effects on CD4 cells after COVID-19. Culture lasted about ten days before CD4+ T cell isolation. The antigens of these receptors remain unknown. Produced via immunoSEQ multiplex PCR; TCRdb's table is partial and in-frame only. The profile shows over 45,000 clones, around 67% of them singletons. Sequenced material: CD4+ T cells from PBMCs cultured without peptide, taken before COVID-19 vaccination. These receptors all stem from a human donor who received a COVID-19 vaccine.

This clone was picked up one time. The chain carries TRBV2 and TRBJ2-5, with 9 nucleotides matching TRBD2. The junction had 7 bases not matched to a gene; V was cut back by 3 bases and J by 5 bases. This CDR3 is 15 amino acids long. Germline values: CDR1 SNHLY, CDR2 FYNNEI. In DNA form, the CDR3 reads TGTGCCAGCAGTGATGGGCGGGGGGGCGCCGAGACCCAGTACTTC. This encodes CASSDGRGGAETQYF.

This clone was seen only a few times. The CDR3: CTEYEQYF. Written as DNA, the CDR3 is TGCACCGAATACGAGCAGTACTTC. V is TRBV20-1 and J is TRBJ2-7, with D unresolved. Germline V CDR1 and CDR2: DFQATT, SNEGSKA (reference sequence). The CDR3 has 8 amino acids.

This chain connects TRBV9 to TRBJ1-1; TRBD1 matches 9 bases. The germline V gene has CDR1 SGDLS and CDR2 YYNGEE. After removal of 4 bases from V and 14 bases from J, the junction contained 12 bases not matched to a gene. The CDR3 runs to 13 residues. The CDR3 nucleotides are TGTGCCAGCAGCCCGACCCGGGACAGGGAGGGGTTCTTT. Its protein product is CASSPTRDREGFF.

The chain recombines TRBV6-6 with TRBJ1-4; 7 bases match TRBD1. Per germline, CDR1 MNHNY and CDR2 SVGAGI (reference sequence). V gave up 2 bases and J gave up 8 bases; unmatched junction bases: 11. This CDR3 contains 16 residues. The CDR3 protein is CASSYNGQGVGEKLFF. CDR3 nucleotide sequence: TGTGCCAGCAGTTACAACGGGCAGGGGGTAGGAGAAAAACTGTTTTTT.